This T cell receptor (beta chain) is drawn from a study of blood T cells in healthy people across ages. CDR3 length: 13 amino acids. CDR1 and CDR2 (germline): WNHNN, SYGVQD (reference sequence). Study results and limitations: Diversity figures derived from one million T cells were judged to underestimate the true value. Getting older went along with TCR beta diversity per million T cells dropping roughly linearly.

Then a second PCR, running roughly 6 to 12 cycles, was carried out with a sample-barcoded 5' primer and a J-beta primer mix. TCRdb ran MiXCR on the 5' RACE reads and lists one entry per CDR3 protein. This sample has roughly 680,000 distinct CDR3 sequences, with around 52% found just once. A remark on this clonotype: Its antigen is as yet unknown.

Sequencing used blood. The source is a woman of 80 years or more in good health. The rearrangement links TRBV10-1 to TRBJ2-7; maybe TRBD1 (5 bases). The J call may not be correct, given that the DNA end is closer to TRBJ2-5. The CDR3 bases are TGCGCCAGCAGTGAGACAGGACAAGAGACCCAGTACTTC. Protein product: CASSETGQETQYF.